These 17 T cell receptor beta chains came from one sample sequenced in a study of blood T cell repertoires in COVID-19. The assay was immunoSEQ multiplex PCR, and TCRdb's table has in-frame clones only and misses some. The data hold just under 250,000 clones, with approximately 86% observed a single time. The material sequenced was peripheral blood. The receptor source for this set is a woman in her twenties or thirties who had recovered from COVID-19.

The chain carries TRBV12-3 or TRBV12-4 and TRBJ1-1, with a weak D call TRBD1 (6 bases). CDR3 length: 13 residues. Trimming cost V 6 bases and J 5 bases, with 13 bases left between them. CDR3 in amino acids: CASSKRTATEAFF. CDR3 coding DNA: TGTGCCAGCAGCAAAAGGACAGCTACTGAAGCTTTCTTT.

The chain uses TRBV2 and TRBJ1-6; unclear D gene. The V end lost 6 bases, the J end lost 5 bases, and 11 bases lay between the germline ends. CDR1 and CDR2 (germline): SNHLY, FYNNEI. This CDR3 region has 14 residues. The CDR3 loop is CASRLALDNSPLHF. The CDR3 DNA reads as TGTGCCAGCAGACTTGCTTTAGATAATTCACCCCTCCACTTT.

The rearrangement joins TRBV5-1 to TRBJ1-1, with 10 bases lining up with TRBD1. With 4 bases clipped from V and 4 bases from J, the junction kept 7 bases outside the gene matches. Germline assignment: CDR1 SGHRS and CDR2 YFSETQ. The CDR3 is made up of 15 amino acids. The CDR3 reads CASSDRDRGVTEAFF. The CDR3 DNA sequence: TGCGCCAGCAGCGACCGGGACAGGGGCGTCACTGAAGCTTTCTTT.

The chain combines TRBV19 with TRBJ2-4; TRBD1 matches at 7 bases. The V gene's germline CDR1 is LNHDA and CDR2 SQIVND (reference sequence). V lost 7 bases, J lost 6 bases, and 9 bases stayed unmatched. The CDR3 has 14 residues. The CDR3 sequence: CASTTLAGGNIQYF. The CDR3 DNA sequence: TGTGCCAGTACCACATTAGCAGGGGGAAACATTCAGTACTTC.

The rearrangement links TRBV2 to TRBJ1-2; D ambiguous. CDR1 SNHLY and CDR2 FYNNEI come from the germline V gene. CDR3 length: 15 residues. V was cut by 8 bases and J by 1 base, with 17 bases left in between. CDR3: CASVAESRVNYGYTF. The CDR3 coding sequence is TGTGCCAGCGTAGCCGAGAGTCGGGTTAACTATGGCTACACCTTC.

The gene calls are TRBV6-1 and TRBJ2-5; 9 nucleotides agree with TRBD2. The length of the CDR3 is 15 residues. Germline V CDR1 and CDR2: MNHNS, SASEGT. The V gene end was trimmed by 3 bases and the J gene end by 2 bases; junction bases not matched to a gene: 4. The CDR3 is CASSEIAGEQETQYF. In DNA, the CDR3 is TGTGCCAGCAGTGAGATAGCGGGGGAGCAAGAGACCCAGTACTTC.

J is TRBJ1-1 and V is TRBV7-2; D may be TRBD1 (6 bases). V was shortened by 2 bases and J by 1 base, with 11 bases between the two germline ends. The CDR3 has 15 residues. Germline V gene lookup returns CDR1 SGHTA and CDR2 FQGNSA. The CDR3 region is CASSLMARGNTEAFF. The CDR3 DNA is TGTGCCAGCAGCTTAATGGCCAGGGGGAACACTGAAGCTTTCTTT.

The chain recombines TRBV6-5 with TRBJ1-4; D might be TRBD1 (5 bases). Germline CDR1 reads MNHEY; CDR2 reads SVGAGI. The CDR3 extends over 13 amino acids. Deletions cut 6 bases from V and 6 bases from J, with 11 bases between. The CDR3 DNA reads TGTGCCAGCAGCACGGGGGTTTATGAAAAACTGTTTTTT. Translating it yields CASSTGVYEKLFF.

The rearrangement links TRBV7-9 to TRBJ2-7; 11 positions match TRBD2. Germline CDR1 and CDR2: SEHNR and FQNEAQ (reference sequence). CDR3 length: 14 amino acids. V shed 6 bases and J 4 bases; nucleotides not matched to a gene: 5. CDR3 coding DNA: TGTGCCAGCAGTTCTCCTAGCGGGGGGTACGAGCAGTACTTC. Encoded protein: CASSSPSGGYEQYF.

This chain links TRBV10-3 with TRBJ1-6, with TRBD1 matching over 7 bases. V shed 6 bases and J 7 bases; nucleotides not matched to a gene: 6. The CDR3 contains 14 residues. The germline V gene has CDR1 ENHRY and CDR2 SYGVKD. Here the CDR3 reads CAISSDRANSPLHF. In DNA, the CDR3 is TGTGCCATCAGCTCCGACAGGGCGAATTCACCCCTCCACTTT.

The chain joins TRBV6-5 to TRBJ1-2; weak D call: TRBD1 (5 bases). Germline loops: CDR1 MNHEY, CDR2 SVGAGI. The CDR3 is 14 amino acids. V was trimmed by 7 bases and J by 4 bases, leaving 16 bases between them. In DNA, the CDR3 is TGTGCCAGCATCCATTCCCAGGGAACCTATGGCTACACCTTC. Protein: CASIHSQGTYGYTF.

J is TRBJ1-2 and V is TRBV3-1 (or the pseudogene TRBV3-2); TRBD1 might be the D (6 bases). V dropped 3 bases and J dropped 7 bases, with 12 bases sitting between them. CDR3 size: 13 residues. The germline gives CDR1 LGHDT, CDR2 YNNKEL (reference sequence). CDR3 in DNA: TGTGCCAGCAGCCAGGGCCGAGGGGGTGGCTACACCTTC. Amino acids: CASSQGRGGGYTF.

The CDR3 DNA sequence: TGTGCCAGCAGTCTGAACCGAATCGACAGGGCGGACACAGATACGCAGTATTTT. This sequence encodes CASSLNRIDRADTDTQYF. V is TRBV27 and J is TRBJ2-3; TRBD1 matches at 7 bases. V lost 5 bases to trimming and J lost 2 bases; unmatched junction nucleotides: 16. The CDR3 contains 18 residues. Germline V gene sequence: CDR1 MNHEY, CDR2 SMNVEV (reference sequence).

The rearrangement joins TRBV7-2 to TRBJ2-1, with TRBD2 matching 11 bases. After removal of 5 bases from V and 8 bases from J, the junction contained 14 bases not matched to a gene. The V gene's germline CDR1 is SGHTA and CDR2 FQGNSA. The CDR3 totals 17 residues. The CDR3, as DNA: TGTGCCAGCAGCAGAGACCTAGCGGGGGGCCCCGGTTATGAGCAGTTCTTC. This translates into CASSRDLAGGPGYEQFF.

The rearrangement joins TRBV11-2 to TRBJ1-2, with 10 bases identical to TRBD1. The CDR3 has 15 amino acids. The germline gives CDR1 SGHAT, CDR2 FQNNGV. Losses at the gene ends were 6 bases for V and 7 bases for J; bases not matched to a gene: 11. CDR3: CASSTGQGLIAGYTF. The DNA of the CDR3 is TGTGCCAGCAGTACGGGACAGGGGTTAATCGCTGGCTACACCTTC.

V usage is TRBV21-1 and J usage is TRBJ2-3; TRBD1, the table's D call, was not compared with the DNA. TRBV21-1 is assigned pseudogene status. This CDR3 has 16 amino acids. The CDR3 loop is CASSKGGLWFTDTQYF. DNA of the CDR3: TGTGCCAGCAGCAAAGGGGGGCTCTGGTTCACAGATACGCAGTATTTT.

The V call is TRBV19, the J call TRBJ1-5, with 7 bases aligning to TRBD1. Germline loops: CDR1 LNHDA, CDR2 SQIVND (reference sequence). The CDR3 spans 17 residues. V lost 7 bases to trimming and J lost 2 bases; unmatched junction nucleotides: 14. CDR3 residues: CASIGRGGRLGNQPQHF. The DNA of the CDR3 is TGTGCCAGTATCGGGAGAGGGGGCCGGCTGGGCAATCAGCCCCAGCATTTT. Full variable domain (remainder filled in from reference TRBV19 and TRBJ1-5): DGGITQSPKYLFRKEGQNVTLSCEQNLNHDAMYWYRQDPGQGLRLIYYSQIVNDFQKGDIAEGYSVSREKKESFPLTVTSAQKNPTAFYLCASIGRGGRLGNQPQHFGDGTRLSIL.